This T cell receptor beta chain was recorded in a study of resident and recirculating memory T cells in vitiligo. The ends were cut back, 6 bases at V and 8 bases at J, with 22 bases in the middle. In germline, CDR1 is MNHEY, CDR2 SMNVEV (reference sequence). The CDR3 loop spans 15 amino acids. TCRdb's copy holds only in-frame clones and misses some; the assay was immunoSEQ multiplex PCR. The sample lists 75,000 to 95,000 clones; under 95% were seen once. This receptor was obtained from a male donor with vitiligo. The chain employs TRBV27 and TRBJ1-2; no reliable D call. Sequencing was performed on blood. As DNA, the CDR3 is TGTGCCAGCAGCCCCGTTGGTGGGGTGAGGGCGGGCTACACCTTC. Protein: CASSPVGGVRAGYTF.